This section outlines one T cell receptor (beta chain) sequence together with its context. Its antigen remains unidentified. Produced via immunoSEQ multiplex PCR; TCRdb's table is partial and in-frame only. The data show tens of thousands of clones, with around 88% seen just once and around 17% held by the top ten. The germline CDR1 and CDR2 sequences are MDHEN and SYDVKM. The CDR3 is made up of 14 amino acids. With 6 bases clipped from V and 7 bases from J, the junction kept 7 bases outside the gene matches. This entry belongs to a study of T cell responses to AZD1222 COVID-19 vaccine. General observations from the study: Donors were chiefly white British, with a greater number of females, and clonal diversity was perhaps underestimated. The study found vaccine-associated CD4 TCRs spanning spike, dominant at 160-218 and 743-854. Sampled repertoires all dated from after the peak T cell response.

Sequenced here: peripheral blood, sampled on day 0 of AZD1222 vaccination. V and J are TRBV28 and TRBJ1-5; 9 bases line up with TRBD1. The TCR was taken from an adult in good health. This CDR3 is CASRVGQGNQPQHF. The CDR3 region has the DNA TGTGCCAGCAGGGTTGGACAGGGGAACCAGCCCCAGCATTTT. Looking up the rest from reference TRBV28 and TRBJ1-5 gives the full variable domain: DVKVTQSSRYLVKRTGEKVFLECVQDMDHENMFWYRQDPGLGLRLIYFSYDVKMKEKGDIPEGYSVSREKKERFSLILESASTNQTSMYLCASRVGQGNQPQHFGDGTRLSIL.